The T cell receptor beta chain under discussion was sequenced for a study of blood T cell repertoires in COVID-19. Across the study: Researchers got acute and convalescent COVID-19 samples from the United States, Italy and Spain. T cells, B-cell-depleted T cells, or PBMCs supplied cDNA or gDNA.

Authors' methods: Amplification with reference gene primers provided the estimates of nucleated cell counts. The table came from immunoSEQ multiplex PCR; TCRdb's copy has only in-frame clones and leaves some out. The V and J calls and clone size come from that table; D and trimming were worked out from the DNA. The sample consists of about 250,000 clones, around 88% of them appearing once. Trimming took off 6 bases at V and 1 base at J, with 18 bases between the two ends. Germline V lookup: CDR1 LGHDT, CDR2 YNNKEL (reference sequence). The CDR3 has 16 amino acids. The chain recombines TRBV3-1 (or the pseudogene TRBV3-2) with TRBJ1-1; the D gene is possibly TRBD1 (5 bases). The receptor's source is a man older than 75 with acute or convalescent COVID-19. Sequenced input: peripheral blood. CDR3 protein: CASSTSVGGGNTEAFF. In DNA form, the CDR3 reads TGTGCCAGCAGTACATCCGTCGGGGGAGGGAACACTGAAGCTTTCTTT.